Presented here are 31 T cell receptor beta chains from one specimen sequenced in a study of T-cell reconstitution after alpha-beta-depleted transplantation in children (dated by TCRdb to the mid-2010s). Read against the paper, the sample's treatment or condition label means: allogeneic hematopoietic cell transplantation with graft depleted of TCRalphabeta T cells and CD19 B cells. The protocol used for the library was PCR. The instrument was an Illumina HiSeq 2500. TCR libraries were prepared with molecular barcoding, using unique molecular identifiers to normalize TCRbeta repertoire quantification. TCRdb reprocessed the public reads (quality trimming at Q25 with fastp, clone calling with MiXCR) and kept in-frame beta chains. Rows matching on CDR3 protein sequence are summarized as one entry with the most common DNA and genes. Across this sample there are 700,000 to 850,000 distinct CDR3 sequences, with approximately 15% seen only once. The top ten clones comprise around 5.3% of the sample.

Sequencing used PBMCs, mostly from graft donor cells, obtained 360 days after TCRalphabeta/CD19-depleted stem cell transplant. The receptor set was obtained from a male patient younger than 18 who had a stem cell transplant for acute lymphoblastic leukemia, so the T cells may come from the graft donor.

The CDR3 loop is CSASRDSNEKLFF. The CDR3 DNA sequence: TGCAGTGCTAGTCGGGACAGTAATGAAAAACTGTTTTTT. The V gene is TRBV20-1, the J gene TRBJ1-4; 7 nucleotides agree with TRBD1. Trimming at V came to 3 bases and at J to 4 bases, leaving 2 bases not matched to a gene. From germline, CDR1 is DFQATT and CDR2 SNEGSKA (reference sequence). This CDR3 has 13 amino acids.

This clonotype was seen only a few times. The J gene is TRBJ2-1, the V gene TRBV11-1; 9 positions agree with TRBD2. CDR3 length equals 13 residues. In germline, CDR1 is SGHAT, CDR2 FQDESV (reference sequence). V shed 6 bases, J shed 5 bases, and the junction held 2 bases outside the gene matches. CDR3 in amino acids: CASRLAGHNEQFF. CDR3 DNA: TGTGCCAGCAGACTAGCGGGTCACAATGAGCAGTTCTTC.

Remarks on this clonotype: A read error may explain this, as a much larger clone is one base away. This CDR3 reads CASSRPITRSPYEQFF. In DNA, the CDR3 is TGTGCCAGCAGCCGGCCGATCACGAGGTCCCCCTATGAGCAGTTCTTC. The V call is TRBV12-3 or TRBV12-4, the J call TRBJ2-1; no definite D call. This CDR3 region has 16 residues. Trimming shortened V by 6 bases and J by 8 bases, and 23 bases separated the two germline ends.

This clonotype was counted between two and nine times. The chain couples TRBV7-9 to TRBJ2-1; 7 bases line up with TRBD1. The CDR3 length is 16 residues. V was pared by 3 bases and J by 0 bases, with 5 bases of the junction left unmatched. Germline values: CDR1 SEHNR, CDR2 FQNEAQ (reference sequence). The CDR3 DNA sequence: TGTGCCAGCAGCTTGAACAGGGGAAGCTCCTACAATGAGCAGTTCTTC. Translated: CASSLNRGSSYNEQFF.

The chain recombines TRBV5-1 with TRBJ2-5; 7 bases are a match to TRBD2. J lost 2 bases, V lost 6 bases, and 7 bases had no gene match. The CDR3 loop spans 14 amino acids. Germline V gene lookup returns CDR1 SGHRS and CDR2 YFSETQ. Here the CDR3 reads CASTLAELQETQYF. The CDR3 DNA reads TGCGCCAGCACTCTAGCGGAGCTACAAGAGACCCAGTACTTC.

The rearrangement links TRBV20-1 to TRBJ2-1; the match to TRBD1 covers 7 bases. V lost 4 bases and J lost 8; bases outside the gene matches: 8. In germline, CDR1 is DFQATT, CDR2 SNEGSKA (reference sequence). The CDR3 runs to 13 residues. The CDR3 DNA reads TGCAGTGCTACTTTCCCCGACAGGGATGAGCAGTTCTTC. This sequence encodes CSATFPDRDEQFF.

This clonotype was seen repeatedly, ten times or more. The chain combines TRBV2 with TRBJ2-1; 12 bases are a match to TRBD2. Germline CDR1 reads SNHLY; CDR2 reads FYNNEI. The CDR3 runs 16 residues. Trimming cost V 5 bases and J 2 bases; bases outside gene matches: 4. CDR3 sequence reads: CASSPLAGGPYNEQFF. CDR3 coding DNA: TGTGCCAGCAGTCCTCTAGCGGGAGGGCCCTACAATGAGCAGTTCTTC.

The V call is TRBV11-2, the J call TRBJ1-1; a possible D gene is TRBD1 (6 bases). CDR1 and CDR2 from the germline V gene are SGHAT and FQNNGV. The ends were cut back, 4 bases at V and 6 bases at J, with 9 bases in the middle. This CDR3 spans 12 amino acids. CDR3: CASSYRVPEAFF. CDR3 in DNA: TGTGCCAGCAGCTACAGGGTACCTGAAGCTTTCTTT.

This clonotype showed up just a few times. The CDR3 region is CASSLTGAQQFF. CDR3 DNA: TGTGCCAGCAGCCTGACTGGGGCACAGCAGTTCTTC. This chain uses TRBV5-5 with TRBJ2-1, with a possible D match to TRBD1 (5 bases). The germline V and J ends were trimmed by 4 bases and 11 bases, with 13 bases remaining between them. CDR1 is SGHKS, CDR2 YYEKEE, per germline (reference sequence). The CDR3 spans 12 residues.

In its sample, this clonotype was seen many times. The rearrangement links TRBV4-1 to TRBJ2-1, with D hard to call. The V end was cut by 9 bases, the J end by 4 bases, with 13 bases between. In germline, CDR1 is MGHRA, CDR2 YSYEKL. The CDR3 spans 13 residues. In DNA form, the CDR3 reads TGCGCCAGTCGTGACGGGCTTTACAATGAGCAGTTCTTC. The encoded protein is CASRDGLYNEQFF.

V is TRBV6-1 and J is TRBJ1-1; the D gene is possibly TRBD1 (5 bases). This CDR3 has 11 residues. V was shortened by 11 bases and J by 1 base, with 8 bases between the two germline ends. Germline V gives CDR1 MNHNS, CDR2 SASEGT. CDR3 sequence reads: CASGGNTEAFF. The DNA of the CDR3 is TGTGCCTCCGGGGGGAACACTGAAGCTTTCTTT.

The rearrangement uses TRBV15 and TRBJ1-1; no firm D call. CDR1 and CDR2 (germline): LNHNV, YYDKDF (reference sequence). The CDR3 has 15 amino acids. The V and J ends lost 0 bases and 0 bases respectively, with 8 bases between them. CDR3 coding DNA: TGTGCCACCAGCAGAGATTCAGTAATGAACACTGAAGCTTTCTTT. This translates into CATSRDSVMNTEAFF.

V gene TRBV9 combines with J gene TRBJ2-1; maybe TRBD1 (5 bases). Germline V lookup: CDR1 SGDLS, CDR2 YYNGEE. The CDR3 is made up of 15 amino acids. The V end was cut by 4 bases, the J end by 4 bases, with 15 bases between. CDR3 sequence (DNA): TGTGCCAGCAGCCCGCAGGGTCAGGGATACAATGAGCAGTTCTTC. Protein product: CASSPQGQGYNEQFF. The entire variable domain, with the rest obtained from reference TRBV9 and TRBJ2-1, is as follows: DSGVTQTPKHLITATGQRVTLRCSPRSGDLSVYWYQQSLDQGLQFLIQYYNGEERAKGNILERFSAQQFPDLHSELNLSSLELGDSALYFCASSPQGQGYNEQFFGPGTRLTVL.

The J gene is TRBJ2-3, the V gene TRBV7-3; D perhaps matches TRBD1 (5 bases). CDR3 length: 13 amino acids. Trimming stripped 10 bases from V and 0 bases from J, with 11 bases between. Germline V gene data show CDR1 as SGHTA and CDR2 as FQGTGA. The CDR3 loop is CATRAASTDTQYF. In DNA form, the CDR3 reads TGTGCCACCAGGGCTGCTAGCACAGATACGCAGTATTTT.

Only a few counts were recorded for this clonotype. V usage is TRBV7-8 and J usage is TRBJ2-5; 12 bases line up with TRBD2. The germline V gene has CDR1 SGHVS and CDR2 FQNEAQ. V was clipped by 5 bases and J by 5 bases; unmatched bases: 6. CDR3 length equals 15 residues. The CDR3: CASSASSGRGETQYF. CDR3 sequence (DNA): TGTGCCAGCAGCGCTTCTAGCGGGAGGGGGGAGACCCAGTACTTC. Together with reference TRBV7-8 and TRBJ2-5, the CDR3 gives the full variable domain: GAGVSQSPRYKVAKRGQDVALRCDPISGHVSLFWYQQALGQGPEFLTYFQNEAQLDKSGLPSDRFFAERPEGSVSTLKIQRTQQEDSAVYLCASSASSGRGETQYFGPGTRLLVL.

The chain combines TRBV6-1 with TRBJ2-3, with 7 bases matching TRBD2. Germline V gene sequence: CDR1 MNHNS, CDR2 SASEGT. The CDR3 extends over 16 amino acids. V shed 7 bases, J shed 1 base, and the junction held 11 bases outside the gene matches. The CDR3 loop reads CASNQWGGGRTDTQYF. The CDR3, as DNA: TGTGCCAGCAACCAATGGGGGGGAGGGCGCACAGATACGCAGTATTTT.

This chain connects TRBV7-3 to TRBJ2-5; D unclear. Trimming cost V 0 bases and J 4 bases, with 12 bases left between them. Germline CDR1 SGHTA, CDR2 FQGTGA. The length of the CDR3 is 15 residues. The CDR3 DNA is TGTGCCAGCAGCTTAACTTCGTTAGGACCAGAGACCCAGTACTTC. It is translated as CASSLTSLGPETQYF.

This clonotype was detected a few times. The chain carries TRBV20-1 and TRBJ2-1; D remains unclear. Germline V gives CDR1 DFQATT, CDR2 SNEGSKA (reference sequence). The V gene lost 3 bases and the J gene lost 4 bases, with 10 bases spanning the gap. The CDR3 is 13 amino acids. CDR3 sequence reads: CSARESEYNEQFF. In DNA form, the CDR3 reads TGCAGTGCTAGGGAGTCAGAGTACAATGAGCAGTTCTTC.

This clonotype appeared a few times. The genes are TRBV12-3 or TRBV12-4 and TRBJ2-7, with TRBD1 as a possible D gene (6 bases). The CDR3 is 14 amino acids. The V end lost 6 bases, the J end lost 2 bases, and 14 bases lay between the germline ends. CDR3 residues: CASSHYRVTYEQYF. CDR3 DNA: TGTGCCAGCAGCCATTACAGGGTCACCTACGAGCAGTACTTC.

This clonotype was counted many times. The chain couples TRBV7-9 to TRBJ2-7; 8 bases are a match to TRBD1. V shed 2 bases, J shed 5 bases, and the junction held 5 bases outside the gene matches. Germline loops: CDR1 SEHNR, CDR2 FQNEAQ (reference sequence). There are 14 residues in the CDR3. CDR3 sequence reads: CASSLMTGADEQYF. The CDR3 nucleotides are TGTGCCAGCAGCTTAATGACAGGGGCCGACGAGCAGTACTTC.

The rearrangement uses TRBV25-1 and TRBJ1-3; a possible D gene is TRBD1 (5 bases). V was shortened by 5 bases and J by 0 bases, with 14 bases between the two germline ends. CDR3 length: 16 residues. CDR1 is MGHDK and CDR2 is SYGVNS in the germline V gene. The CDR3 here is CASSPYRSSSGNTIYF. As DNA, the CDR3 is TGTGCCAGCAGTCCTTACAGGTCTTCCTCTGGAAACACCATATATTTT.

The chain couples TRBV5-1 to TRBJ2-3; TRBD2 might be the D (6 bases). V was trimmed by 0 bases and J by 1 base, leaving 9 bases between them. The CDR3 contains 15 residues. Germline V lookup: CDR1 SGHRS, CDR2 YFSETQ. The CDR3 DNA follows: TGCGCCAGCAGCTTGGGTAGCGGTCGCACAGATACGCAGTATTTT. This gives the protein CASSLGSGRTDTQYF.

In this sample, this clonotype turned up a few times. The genes are TRBV12-3 or TRBV12-4 and TRBJ2-1; possibly TRBD2 for D (7 bases). CDR3 length: 15 residues. Trimming took off 7 bases at V and 4 bases at J, with 17 bases between the two ends. DNA for the CDR3: TGTGCCAGCACCGCGGGGGCGGCCATTTACAATGAGCAGTTCTTC. Its protein is CASTAGAAIYNEQFF.

This clonotype showed up just a few times. V and J are TRBV12-3 or TRBV12-4 and TRBJ2-3; D is undetermined. The CDR3 extends over 14 amino acids. Trimming shortened V by 5 bases and J by 0 bases, and 9 bases separated the two germline ends. Written as DNA, the CDR3 is TGTGCCAGCAGTCTACGATCTAGCACAGATACGCAGTATTTT. Amino acids: CASSLRSSTDTQYF.

This clonotype was seen repeatedly, ten times or more. V usage is TRBV29-1 and J usage is TRBJ2-2; TRBD2 is a possible D gene (6 bases). The germline CDR1 and CDR2 sequences are SQVTM and ANQGSEA. The CDR3 is made up of 13 amino acids. V gave up 4 bases and J gave up 3 bases, with 9 bases separating them. The CDR3 DNA sequence: TGCAGCGTTGGGGAGGTGTACACCGGGGAGCTGTTTTTT. Residues: CSVGEVYTGELFF.

This clonotype was detected many times. V usage is TRBV5-1 and J usage is TRBJ2-1; tentative D call: TRBD1 (5 bases). The V gene's germline CDR1 is SGHRS and CDR2 YFSETQ. The V end lost 6 bases, the J end lost 4 bases, and 11 bases lay between the germline ends. The CDR3 loop spans 13 amino acids. The CDR3 sequence: CASTGLQYNEQFF. The CDR3 DNA is TGCGCCAGCACAGGGCTCCAATACAATGAGCAGTTCTTC. The full variable domain, rest sourced from reference TRBV5-1 and TRBJ2-1, is KAGVTQTPRYLIKTRGQQVTLSCSPISGHRSVSWYQQTPGQGLQFLFEYFSETQRNKGNFPGRFSGRQFSNSRSEMNVSTLELGDSALYLCASTGLQYNEQFFGPGTRLTVL.

This sequence joins TRBV7-9 and TRBJ2-4, with TRBD2 as a possible D gene (6 bases). CDR3 length: 15 residues. Per the germline V gene, CDR1 is SEHNR and CDR2 is FQNEAQ (reference sequence). The V end was cut by 3 bases, the J end by 7 bases, with 16 bases between. CDR3 sequence (DNA): TGTGCCAGCAGCTTGTTGGCGGGACCCCAGAACATTCAGTACTTC. Residues: CASSLLAGPQNIQYF. Drawing the rest from reference TRBV7-9 and TRBJ2-4, the complete variable domain is DTGVSQNPRHKITKRGQNVTFRCDPISEHNRLYWYRQTLGQGPEFLTYFQNEAQLEKSRLLSDRFSAERPKGSFSTLEIQRTEQGDSAMYLCASSLLAGPQNIQYFGAGTRLSVL.

This chain joins TRBV19 and TRBJ2-3; 8 bases line up with TRBD1. V was clipped by 5 bases and J by 2 bases; unmatched bases: 6. In germline, CDR1 is LNHDA, CDR2 SQIVND (reference sequence). This CDR3 has 15 residues. In DNA form, the CDR3 reads TGTGCCAGTAGTGTGGGGGGACAGGACACAGATACGCAGTATTTT. This sequence encodes CASSVGGQDTDTQYF. The entire variable domain, with the rest obtained from reference TRBV19 and TRBJ2-3, is as follows: DGGITQSPKYLFRKEGQNVTLSCEQNLNHDAMYWYRQDPGQGLRLIYYSQIVNDFQKGDIAEGYSVSREKKESFPLTVTSAQKNPTAFYLCASSVGGQDTDTQYFGPGTRLTVL.

V usage is TRBV9 and J usage is TRBJ2-1; 8 nucleotides line up with TRBD2. This CDR3 is built from 17 residues. V trimming: 3 bases; J trimming: 0 bases; junction bases outside the gene matches: 8. Germline-derived CDR1 and CDR2 are SGDLS and YYNGEE. The CDR3 sequence: CASSEPLAGSSYNEQFF. The CDR3 region has the DNA TGTGCCAGCAGCGAACCATTAGCGGGGAGCTCCTACAATGAGCAGTTCTTC.

This clonotype occurred a few times. The chain combines TRBV15 with TRBJ2-1; no clear D. The germline V gene has CDR1 LNHNV and CDR2 YYDKDF (reference sequence). This CDR3 is 13 amino acids long. V shed 6 bases and J shed 7 bases, with 13 bases lying between them. The CDR3 is CATRRPSKNEQFF. CDR3 DNA sequence: TGTGCCACCAGACGCCCCTCTAAAAATGAGCAGTTCTTC.

The chain joins TRBV7-8 to TRBJ1-5; 7 bases agree with TRBD1. The germline V gene has CDR1 SGHVS and CDR2 FQNEAQ. The CDR3 runs 15 residues. J was trimmed by 3 bases and V by 3 bases; bases with no gene match: 5. The CDR3 nucleotides are TGTGCCAGCAGCTTGGGACAGCCTTTCAATCAGCCCCAGCATTTT. As protein: CASSLGQPFNQPQHF.